This TCR beta chain was sequenced during a study of blood T cell repertoires in COVID-19. Overall study context: Samples representing acute and convalescent COVID-19 were sourced from the United States, Italy and Spain. In each case, the material was cDNA or gDNA derived from T cells, B-cell-depleted T cells, or PBMCs.

Germline V CDR1 and CDR2: SGHRS, YFSETQ. J was trimmed by 10 bases and V by 5 bases; bases with no gene match: 11. There are 14 residues in the CDR3. Authors' processing steps: For nucleated cells, counts were estimated from reference gene primer amplification. Produced via immunoSEQ multiplex PCR; TCRdb's table is partial and in-frame only. D and trimming come from the DNA, and the V and J calls and clone size come from that table. The profile shows about 130,000 clones, over 75% of them singletons. The sample consisted of peripheral blood. The sequence came from a human donor in a cohort sampled during active COVID-19. This rearrangement joins TRBV5-1 to TRBJ1-4; 7 nucleotides align to TRBD1. DNA for the CDR3: TGCGCCAGCAGAACGGACAGGACTCCCGGAAAACTGTTTTTT. Its protein product is CASRTDRTPGKLFF.